Ten or more counts support the clone carrying this T cell receptor beta chain. The CDR3 runs to 8 residues. Germline assignment: CDR1 SGHTA and CDR2 FQGNSA. V was cut by 10 bases and J by 8 bases, with 5 bases left in between. The sample comes from a study of T cells in Graves' hyperthyroidism and ophthalmopathy. RNA transcripts served as the template for amplifying TCR beta CDR3 regions. HTBI primers were used for first-round RT-PCR of the TCR CDR3. Each CDR3 protein is one row after TCRdb ran MiXCR on the multiplex PCR reads. The table has 300,000 to 450,000 distinct CDR3 sequences, more than 15% seen once.

The sequenced material came from blood. The J gene is TRBJ1-1, the V gene TRBV7-2; unclear D gene. The source is a woman under 30 with Graves' hyperthyroidism that later progressed to Graves' ophthalmopathy. In nucleotides, the CDR3 is TGTGCCACCGGGGAAGCTTTCTTT. Its protein is CATGEAFF.